This T cell receptor (beta chain) was captured in a study of shared clonotypes between healthy human individuals. Libraries were prepared by immunoSEQ multiplex PCR; TCRdb keeps only in-frame clonotypes and omits some of them. The data show approximately 460,000 clones, roughly three quarters seen once. With 6 bases removed from V and 0 bases from J, the gap between germline ends came to 9 bases. Germline CDR1 and CDR2: MDHEN and SYDVKM. The CDR3 spans 13 residues. Adult donors, all healthy and HIV-negative, had no recent acute infections or vaccinations. A remark on this clone: Its specificity is not known.

Whole-study findings and limits: It was anticipated that sequencing depth would influence how many clonotypes donors shared. Owing to a small donor count, the genetic and exposure-history diversity represented was limited.

The rearrangement joins TRBV28 to TRBJ2-7, with D possibly matching TRBD1 (5 bases). The clonotype was recovered from a woman between 35 and 50 years old in good health. Some clones in this sample may be carry-over from other donors' samples. The sequenced sample was PBMCs. In DNA form, the CDR3 reads TGTGCCAGCAGGGGGCCGAGCTCCTACGAGCAGTACTTC. Protein sequence: CASRGPSSYEQYF.